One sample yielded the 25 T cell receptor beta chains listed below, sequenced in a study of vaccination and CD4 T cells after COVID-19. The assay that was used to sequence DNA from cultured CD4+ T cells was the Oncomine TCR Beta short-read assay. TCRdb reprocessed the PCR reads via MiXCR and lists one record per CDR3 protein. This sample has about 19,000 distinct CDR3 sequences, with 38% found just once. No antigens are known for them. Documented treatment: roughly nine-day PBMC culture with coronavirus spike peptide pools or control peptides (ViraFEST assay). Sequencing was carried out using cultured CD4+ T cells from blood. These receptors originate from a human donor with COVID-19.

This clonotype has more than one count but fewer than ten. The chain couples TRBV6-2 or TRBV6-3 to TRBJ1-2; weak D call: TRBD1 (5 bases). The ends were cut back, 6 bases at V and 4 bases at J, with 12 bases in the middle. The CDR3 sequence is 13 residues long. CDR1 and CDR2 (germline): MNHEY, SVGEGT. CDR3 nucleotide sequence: TGTGCCAGCAGAAACGGGGGGTTCTATGGCTACACCTTC. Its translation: CASRNGGFYGYTF.

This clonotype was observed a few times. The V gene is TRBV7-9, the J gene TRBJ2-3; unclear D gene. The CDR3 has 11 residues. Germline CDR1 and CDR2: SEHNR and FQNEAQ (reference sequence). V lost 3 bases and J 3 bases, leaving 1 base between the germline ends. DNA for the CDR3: TGTGCCAGCAGCTTTACAGATACGCAGTATTTT. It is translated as CASSFTDTQYF.

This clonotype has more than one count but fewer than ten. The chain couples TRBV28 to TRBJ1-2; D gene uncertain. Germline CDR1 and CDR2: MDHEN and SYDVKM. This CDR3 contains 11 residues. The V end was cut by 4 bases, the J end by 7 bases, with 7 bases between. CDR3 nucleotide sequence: TGTGCCAGCAGTTCCGGTAGTGGCTACACCTTC. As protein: CASSSGSGYTF.

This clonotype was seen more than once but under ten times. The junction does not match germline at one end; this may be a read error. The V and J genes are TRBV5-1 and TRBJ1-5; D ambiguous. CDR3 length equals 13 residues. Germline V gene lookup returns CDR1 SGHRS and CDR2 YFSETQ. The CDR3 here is CASSLDSNQPQHF. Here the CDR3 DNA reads TGTGCCAGCAGCTTAGACAGCAATCAGCCCCAGCATTTT.

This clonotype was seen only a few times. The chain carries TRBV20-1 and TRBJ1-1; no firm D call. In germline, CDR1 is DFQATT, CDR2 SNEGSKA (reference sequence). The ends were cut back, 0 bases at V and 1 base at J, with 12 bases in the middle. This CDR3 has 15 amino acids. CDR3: CSARDPGQPNTEAFF. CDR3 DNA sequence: TGCAGTGCTAGAGATCCCGGGCAGCCGAACACTGAAGCTTTCTTT.

CDR3 residues: CASSQDSSGISKTQYF. The CDR3 nucleotides read TGTGCCAGCAGCCAAGATTCTAGCGGGATATCAAAGACCCAGTACTTC. This chain uses TRBV14 with TRBJ2-5; 9 bases fit TRBD2. The CDR3 has 16 amino acids. After removal of 0 bases from V and 6 bases from J, the junction contained 8 bases not matched to a gene. CDR1 is SGHDN and CDR2 is FVKESK in the germline V gene.

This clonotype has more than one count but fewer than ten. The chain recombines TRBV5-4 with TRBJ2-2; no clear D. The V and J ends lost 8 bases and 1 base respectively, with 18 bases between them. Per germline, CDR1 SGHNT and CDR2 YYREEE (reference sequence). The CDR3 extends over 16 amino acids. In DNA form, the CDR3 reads TGTGCCAGTAGCCCAACCTATGACCGGAACACCGGGGAGCTGTTTTTT. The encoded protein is CASSPTYDRNTGELFF.

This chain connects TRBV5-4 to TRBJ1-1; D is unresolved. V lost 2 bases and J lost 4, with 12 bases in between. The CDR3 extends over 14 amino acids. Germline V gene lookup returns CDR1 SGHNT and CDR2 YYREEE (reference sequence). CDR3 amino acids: CASSFWERRTEAFF. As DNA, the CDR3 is TGTGCCAGCAGCTTTTGGGAGCGTCGCACTGAAGCTTTCTTT.

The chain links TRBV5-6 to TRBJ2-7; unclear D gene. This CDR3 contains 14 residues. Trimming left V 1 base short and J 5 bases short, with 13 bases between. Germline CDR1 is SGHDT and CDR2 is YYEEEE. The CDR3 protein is CASSLNRPAHEQYF. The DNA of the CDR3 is TGTGCCAGCAGCTTGAACAGACCGGCCCACGAGCAGTACTTC. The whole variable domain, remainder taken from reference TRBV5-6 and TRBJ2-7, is DAGVTQSPTHLIKTRGQQVTLRCSPKSGHDTVSWYQQALGQGPQFIFQYYEEEERQRGNFPDRFSGHQFPNYSSELNVNALLLGDSALYLCASSLNRPAHEQYFGPGTRLTVT.

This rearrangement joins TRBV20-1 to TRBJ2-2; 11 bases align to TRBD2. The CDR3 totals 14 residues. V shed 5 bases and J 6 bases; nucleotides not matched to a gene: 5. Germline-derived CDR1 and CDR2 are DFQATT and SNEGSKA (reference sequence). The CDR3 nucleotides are TGCAGTGCTCCACTAGCGGGGGAGGCCGGGGAGCTGTTTTTT. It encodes CSAPLAGEAGELFF.

The CDR3 coding sequence is TGTGCCAGCAGTATCAGAGATACGCAGTATTTT. It specifies CASSIRDTQYF. V gene TRBV6-1 combines with J gene TRBJ2-3; D is ambiguous. V was shortened by 5 bases and J by 5 bases, with 5 bases between the two germline ends. The CDR3 is 11 amino acids. Germline CDR1 reads MNHNS; CDR2 reads SASEGT.

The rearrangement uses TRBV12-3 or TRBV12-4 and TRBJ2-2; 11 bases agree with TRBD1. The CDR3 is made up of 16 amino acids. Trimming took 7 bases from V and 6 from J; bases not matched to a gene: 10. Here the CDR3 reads CASTRTGGYRAGELFF. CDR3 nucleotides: TGTGCCAGCACCCGGACAGGGGGCTATCGGGCCGGGGAGCTGTTTTTT.

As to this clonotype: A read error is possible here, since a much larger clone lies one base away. CDR3 sequence: CVSSLMGQAYGYTF. The CDR3 nucleotides are TGTGTCAGCAGCTTAATGGGACAGGCCTATGGCTACACCTTC. The chain has TRBV7-9 and TRBJ1-2; 8 bases map to TRBD1. CDR1 is SEHNR, CDR2 FQNEAQ, per germline (reference sequence). The CDR3 runs to 14 residues.

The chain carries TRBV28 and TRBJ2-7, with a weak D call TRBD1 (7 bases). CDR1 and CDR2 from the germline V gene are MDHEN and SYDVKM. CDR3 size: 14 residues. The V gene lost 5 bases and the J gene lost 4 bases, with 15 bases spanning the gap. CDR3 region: CASSRQGGGYEQYF. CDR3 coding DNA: TGTGCCAGCAGTCGGCAGGGGGGCGGTTACGAGCAGTACTTC.

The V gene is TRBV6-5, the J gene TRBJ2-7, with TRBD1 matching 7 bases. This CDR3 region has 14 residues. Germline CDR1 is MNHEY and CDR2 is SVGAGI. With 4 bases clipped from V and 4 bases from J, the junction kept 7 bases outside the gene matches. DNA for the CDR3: TGTGCCAGCAGTTCCCCGGGACAGAGTTACGAGCAGTACTTC. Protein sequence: CASSSPGQSYEQYF.

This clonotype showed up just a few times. The CDR3 loop reads CASKGTNSNQPQHF. The CDR3 DNA follows: TGTGCCAGCAAAGGGACGAATAGCAATCAGCCCCAGCATTTT. The V and J genes are TRBV6-1 and TRBJ1-5; D is perhaps TRBD1 (5 bases). The V end lost 7 bases, the J end lost 0 bases, and 10 bases lay between the germline ends. Germline V gives CDR1 MNHNS, CDR2 SASEGT. The CDR3 has 14 residues.

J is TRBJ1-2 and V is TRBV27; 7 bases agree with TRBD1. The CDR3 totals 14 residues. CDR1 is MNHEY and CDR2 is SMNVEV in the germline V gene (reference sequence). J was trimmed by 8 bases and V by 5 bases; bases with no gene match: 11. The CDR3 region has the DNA TGTGCCAGCAGTCCCCTCCACAGGGGAGGAGGCTACACCTTC. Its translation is CASSPLHRGGGYTF.

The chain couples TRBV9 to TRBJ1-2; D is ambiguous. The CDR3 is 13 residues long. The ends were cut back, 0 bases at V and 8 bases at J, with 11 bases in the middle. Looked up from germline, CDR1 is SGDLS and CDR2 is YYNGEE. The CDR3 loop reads CASSVVRESGYTF. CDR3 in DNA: TGTGCCAGCAGCGTAGTCCGGGAGAGCGGCTACACCTTC.

The CDR3 DNA follows: TGTGCCAGTACAGGGGACTCTGGAAACACCATATATTTT. This gives the protein CASTGDSGNTIYF. The rearrangement links TRBV2 to TRBJ1-3; 7 bases fit TRBD1. The V gene's germline CDR1 is SNHLY and CDR2 FYNNEI. CDR3 length equals 13 residues. Trimming took 9 bases from V and 0 from J; bases not matched to a gene: 2.

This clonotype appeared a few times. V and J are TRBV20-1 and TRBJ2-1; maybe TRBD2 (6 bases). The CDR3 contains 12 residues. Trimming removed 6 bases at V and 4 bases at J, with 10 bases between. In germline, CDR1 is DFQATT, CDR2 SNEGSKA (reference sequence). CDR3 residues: CSAPTSYNEQFF. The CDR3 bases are TGCAGTGCGCCGACTAGTTACAATGAGCAGTTCTTC.

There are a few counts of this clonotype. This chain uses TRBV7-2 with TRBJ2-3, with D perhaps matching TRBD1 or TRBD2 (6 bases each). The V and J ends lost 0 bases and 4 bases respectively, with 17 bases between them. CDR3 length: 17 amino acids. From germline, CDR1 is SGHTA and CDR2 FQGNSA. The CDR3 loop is CASSLAGLGGPPDTQYF. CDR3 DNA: TGTGCCAGCAGCTTAGCGGGGTTGGGGGGCCCCCCAGATACGCAGTATTTT. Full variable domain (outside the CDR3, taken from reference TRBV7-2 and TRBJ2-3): GAGVSQSPSNKVTEKGKDVELRCDPISGHTALYWYRQSLGQGLEFLIYFQGNSAPDKSGLPSDRFSAERTGGSVSTLTIQRTQQEDSAVYLCASSLAGLGGPPDTQYFGPGTRLTVL.

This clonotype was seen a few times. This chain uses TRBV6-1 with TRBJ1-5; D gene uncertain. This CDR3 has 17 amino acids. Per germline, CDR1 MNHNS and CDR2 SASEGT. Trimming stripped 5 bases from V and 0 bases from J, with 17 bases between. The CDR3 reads CASSPDGSPYSNQPQHF. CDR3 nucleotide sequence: TGTGCCAGCAGTCCCGACGGGTCGCCATATAGCAATCAGCCCCAGCATTTT.

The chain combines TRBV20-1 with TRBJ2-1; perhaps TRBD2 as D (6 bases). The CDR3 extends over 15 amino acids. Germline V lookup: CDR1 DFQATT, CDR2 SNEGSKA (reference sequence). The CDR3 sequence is CSSPLLARSYNEQFF. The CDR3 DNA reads TGCAGCTCCCCCCTTCTAGCGAGGTCCTACAATGAGCAGTTCTTC.

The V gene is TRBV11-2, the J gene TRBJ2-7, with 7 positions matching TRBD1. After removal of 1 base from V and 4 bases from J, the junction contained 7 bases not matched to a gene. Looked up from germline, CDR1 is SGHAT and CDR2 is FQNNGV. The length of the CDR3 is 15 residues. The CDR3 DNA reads TGTGCCAGCAGCTTAGGAGGGGGCTTCTTATACGAGCAGTACTTC. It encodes CASSLGGGFLYEQYF. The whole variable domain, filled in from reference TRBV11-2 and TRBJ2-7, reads EAGVAQSPRYKIIEKRQSVAFWCNPISGHATLYWYQQILGQGPKLLIQFQNNGVVDDSQLPKDRFSAERLKGVDSTLKIQPAKLEDSAVYLCASSLGGGFLYEQYFGPGTRLTVT.

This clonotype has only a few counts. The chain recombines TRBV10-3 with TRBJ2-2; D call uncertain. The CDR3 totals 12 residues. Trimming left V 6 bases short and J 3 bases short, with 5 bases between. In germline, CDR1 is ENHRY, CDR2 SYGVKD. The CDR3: CAISQYTGELFF. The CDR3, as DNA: TGTGCCATCAGCCAGTACACCGGGGAGCTGTTTTTT.